A single sample gave rise to the 18 T cell receptor beta chains below, sequenced in a study of identical twins. TCRdb reprocessed the 5' RACE reads with MiXCR, giving one entry per CDR3 protein. The data contain about 690,000 distinct CDR3 sequences, 6% to 6.5% of them singletons. Sequencing was done on a sample of naive T cells sorted from blood. The receptors were sampled from a young man in good health.

This clonotype was counted many times. The chain uses TRBV12-3 or TRBV12-4 and TRBJ2-7, with TRBD1 matching over 8 bases. The CDR3 loop spans 13 amino acids. Trimming removed 4 bases from V and 5 bases from J; junction bases left unmatched: 4. The CDR3 sequence: CASSSDRVNEQYF. CDR3 nucleotides: TGTGCCAGCAGTTCGGACAGGGTGAACGAGCAGTACTTC.

Only a few counts were recorded for this clonotype. The J gene is TRBJ2-5, the V gene TRBV6-2 or TRBV6-3, with D tentatively TRBD2 (6 bases). The CDR3 is 12 residues long. Germline CDR1 is MNHEY and CDR2 is SVGEGT. V gave up 4 bases and J gave up 7 bases, with 10 bases separating them. Here the CDR3 reads CASSFGSVTQYF. The CDR3 region has the DNA TGTGCCAGCAGTTTCGGGAGCGTGACCCAGTACTTC.

A note on this clonotype: This may be a read error: a much more frequent sequence differs by one nucleotide. The chain has TRBV12-3 or TRBV12-4 and TRBJ2-1, with 8 positions matching TRBD1. The CDR3 is 15 amino acids. This chain's CDR3 is CANSYQGALVNEQFF. The CDR3 DNA reads as TGTGCCAACAGTTATCAGGGGGCCTTGGTCAATGAGCAGTTCTTC.

This rearrangement joins TRBV20-1 to TRBJ2-5, with D possibly matching TRBD1 (7 bases). Germline V gives CDR1 DFQATT, CDR2 SNEGSKA (reference sequence). This CDR3 is built from 12 residues. CDR3: CSLLRGEETQYF. The CDR3 DNA follows: TGCAGCCTTCTCAGGGGGGAAGAGACCCAGTACTTC.

This clonotype was observed at least ten times. This CDR3 reads CASSPMGTGTEQYF. CDR3 nucleotide sequence: TGTGCCAGCTCACCAATGGGGACAGGGACCGAGCAGTACTTC. This chain connects TRBV18 to TRBJ2-7, with 9 bases aligning to TRBD1. The V gene end was trimmed by 2 bases and the J gene end by 6 bases; junction bases not matched to a gene: 5. The CDR3 is 14 amino acids. Germline V gene lookup returns CDR1 KGHSH and CDR2 LQKENI.

The sample holds a few counts of this clonotype. The chain carries TRBV20-1 and TRBJ2-2, with TRBD1 matching 8 bases. Germline trimming cut 4 bases from V and 5 bases from J; bases unmatched to any gene: 6. Germline V CDR1 and CDR2: DFQATT, SNEGSKA (reference sequence). The CDR3 is 14 amino acids. This CDR3 reads CSATGQGRTGELFF. The CDR3 coding sequence is TGCAGTGCTACCGGACAGGGACGAACCGGGGAGCTGTTTTTT.

The chain recombines TRBV6-6 with TRBJ1-1; 8 bases are a match to TRBD1. Germline V gives CDR1 MNHNY, CDR2 SVGAGI (reference sequence). The CDR3 has 12 amino acids. Losses at the gene ends were 6 bases for V and 7 bases for J; bases not matched to a gene: 4. The CDR3 is CASSQQGGEAFF. The CDR3 region has the DNA TGTGCCAGCAGCCAACAGGGGGGTGAAGCTTTCTTT.

This clonotype was recorded many times. The genes are TRBV27 and TRBJ2-1; the D gene is possibly TRBD1 (6 bases). CDR1 is MNHEY, CDR2 SMNVEV, per germline (reference sequence). This CDR3 is built from 16 residues. Trimming left V 6 bases short and J 5 bases short, with 20 bases between. CDR3 sequence: CASRTTGTPRDNEQFF. Written as DNA, the CDR3 is TGTGCCAGCAGGACGACGGGGACACCTAGAGACAATGAGCAGTTCTTC.

This clonotype was recorded many times. V and J are TRBV6-2 or TRBV6-3 and TRBJ2-1; D not resolved. Trimming stripped 5 bases from V and 10 bases from J, with 9 bases between. The CDR3 covers 11 residues. Germline V gives CDR1 MNHEY, CDR2 SVGEGT. The CDR3 spells CASSDLGEQFF. CDR3 DNA sequence: TGTGCCAGCAGTGATTTAGGGGAGCAGTTCTTC.

This clonotype was counted a few times. V gene TRBV5-1 combines with J gene TRBJ2-7; 8 bases align to TRBD2. The CDR3 has 15 amino acids. The germline gives CDR1 SGHRS, CDR2 YFSETQ. Unmatched junction bases numbered 8, after V lost 4 bases and J lost 2 bases. In DNA, the CDR3 is TGCGCCAGCAGCCCGGACGCGGGAGGACCCTACGAGCAGTACTTC. This gives the protein CASSPDAGGPYEQYF.

This clonotype was observed a few times. The rearrangement joins TRBV24-1 to TRBJ2-2; weak D call: TRBD2 (6 bases). Deletions cut 4 bases from V and 0 bases from J, with 11 bases between. The CDR3 extends over 16 amino acids. Germline CDR1 and CDR2: KGHDR and SFDVKD. The CDR3 region has the DNA TGTGCCACCAGTGACCCGGGACTTACGAACACCGGGGAGCTGTTTTTT. Translating gives CATSDPGLTNTGELFF.

The chain joins TRBV24-1 to TRBJ1-2, with D possibly being TRBD1 (6 bases). Germline CDR1 KGHDR, CDR2 SFDVKD. This CDR3 spans 13 amino acids. The V end lost 3 bases, the J end lost 8 bases, and 12 bases lay between the germline ends. The DNA for the CDR3 is TGTGCCACCAGTGATGGGGGCGGGTACGGCTACACCTTC. Its translation: CATSDGGGYGYTF.

This clonotype was seen ten or more times. This sequence joins TRBV9 and TRBJ1-3; D is ambiguous. This CDR3 contains 16 residues. V gave up 2 bases and J gave up 4 bases, with 16 bases separating them. Germline V CDR1 and CDR2: SGDLS, YYNGEE. The CDR3 region has the DNA TGTGCCAGCAGCGTGTCGGTCCCTTCTGCGGGAAACACCATATATTTT. Its protein is CASSVSVPSAGNTIYF.

This chain links TRBV7-2 with TRBJ2-7; 10 bases agree with TRBD2. The germline CDR1 and CDR2 sequences are SGHTA and FQGNSA. There are 14 residues in the CDR3. The junction had 10 bases not matched to a gene; V was cut back by 8 bases and J by 6 bases. Here the CDR3 DNA reads TGTGCCAGCCTGGCTCTAGCGGGAGTATCCGAGCAGTACTTC. Protein sequence: CASLALAGVSEQYF. The full variable domain, completed using reference TRBV7-2 and TRBJ2-7, is GAGVSQSPSNKVTEKGKDVELRCDPISGHTALYWYRQSLGQGLEFLIYFQGNSAPDKSGLPSDRFSAERTGGSVSTLTIQRTQQEDSAVYLCASLALAGVSEQYFGPGTRLTVT.

This clonotype was seen a handful of times. The chain recombines TRBV4-3 with TRBJ2-7, with a weak D call TRBD1 (6 bases). V was clipped by 9 bases and J by 1 base, with 16 bases between them. Germline-derived CDR1 and CDR2 are LGHNA and YSLEER. This CDR3 spans 14 amino acids. The CDR3 DNA is TGCGCCAGTTCTCCGGGACACCCTTCCTACGAGCAGTACTTC. Protein sequence: CASSPGHPSYEQYF.

This clonotype was seen ten or more times. The chain links TRBV20-1 to TRBJ1-5; D is undetermined. CDR3 length: 16 residues. V was trimmed by 0 bases and J by 0 bases, leaving 12 bases between them. Germline V gives CDR1 DFQATT, CDR2 SNEGSKA (reference sequence). The CDR3 DNA sequence: TGCAGTGCTAGAGACCGGGGAGGGATTAGCAATCAGCCCCAGCATTTT. Its translation: CSARDRGGISNQPQHF.

This clonotype was seen a handful of times. This sequence joins TRBV27 and TRBJ2-1, with D unclear. Germline assignment: CDR1 MNHEY and CDR2 SMNVEV (reference sequence). Trimming cost V 5 bases and J 7 bases, with 12 bases left between them. This CDR3 has 13 residues. The CDR3 DNA follows: TGTGCCAGCAGTCTAACCAATAAAAATGAGCAGTTCTTC. Translation: CASSLTNKNEQFF.

This clonotype was observed at least ten times. The chain carries TRBV5-5 and TRBJ1-2; unclear D gene. From germline, CDR1 is SGHKS and CDR2 YYEKEE (reference sequence). The ends were cut back, 3 bases at V and 2 bases at J, with 11 bases in the middle. This CDR3 contains 14 residues. CDR3 DNA sequence: TGTGCCAGCAGCTCGTCGGCGCCGAACTATGGCTACACCTTC. Translation gives CASSSSAPNYGYTF.